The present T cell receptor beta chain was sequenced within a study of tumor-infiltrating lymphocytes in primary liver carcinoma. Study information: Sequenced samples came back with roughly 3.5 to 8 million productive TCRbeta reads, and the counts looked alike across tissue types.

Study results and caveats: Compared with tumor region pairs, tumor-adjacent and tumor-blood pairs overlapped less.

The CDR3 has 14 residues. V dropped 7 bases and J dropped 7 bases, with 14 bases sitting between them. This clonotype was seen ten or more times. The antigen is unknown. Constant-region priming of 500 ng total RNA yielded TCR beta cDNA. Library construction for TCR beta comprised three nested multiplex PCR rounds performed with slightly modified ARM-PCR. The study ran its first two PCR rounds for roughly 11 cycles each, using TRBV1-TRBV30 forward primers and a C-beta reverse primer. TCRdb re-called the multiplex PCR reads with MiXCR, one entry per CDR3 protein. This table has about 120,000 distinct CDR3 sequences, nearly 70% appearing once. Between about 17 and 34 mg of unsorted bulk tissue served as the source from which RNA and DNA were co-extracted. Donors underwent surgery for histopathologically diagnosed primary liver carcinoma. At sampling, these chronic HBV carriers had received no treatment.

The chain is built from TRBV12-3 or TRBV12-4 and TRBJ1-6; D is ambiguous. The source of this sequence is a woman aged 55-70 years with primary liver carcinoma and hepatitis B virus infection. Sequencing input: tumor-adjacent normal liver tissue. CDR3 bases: TGTGCCAGCAACTTGGACGGAGGAAATTCACCCCTCCACTTT. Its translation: CASNLDGGNSPLHF.